The 7 T cell receptor beta chains presented below share a single source sample, sequenced in a study of breast tumors, draining lymph nodes, adjacent tissues. Breast cancer patients provided tissue from their axillary draining lymph nodes. TCRdb passed the multiplex PCR reads through MiXCR, listing each CDR3 protein once. The sample holds fewer than 150,000 distinct CDR3 sequences, less than 25% seen once. Sequenced material: axillary lymph node tissue. These receptors came from a female donor with breast cancer. Some clones in this sample may be carry-over from other donors' samples.

Turning to this clonotype: A clone one base away is much larger, so this may be a read error. J is TRBJ2-7 and V is TRBV18, with 11 nucleotides matching TRBD2. Germline CDR1 reads KGHSH; CDR2 reads LQKENI. The CDR3 is 15 residues long. The CDR3 loop reads CASSPPSGRLNEQSF. Written as DNA, the CDR3 is TGTGCCAGCTCACCTCCTAGCGGGAGGTTAAACGAGCAGTCCTTC.

Many counts were recorded for this clonotype. The chain uses TRBV2 and TRBJ2-3; 9 nucleotides match TRBD1. The germline CDR1 and CDR2 sequences are SNHLY and FYNNEI. The CDR3 contains 14 residues. The junction had 4 bases not matched to a gene; V was cut back by 5 bases and J by 4 bases. This CDR3 is CASSWDREADTQYF. CDR3 in DNA: TGTGCCAGCAGTTGGGACAGGGAGGCAGATACGCAGTATTTT.

This clonotype appeared many times. This rearrangement joins TRBV5-1 to TRBJ1-3, with D perhaps matching TRBD1 (5 bases). Trimming took 4 bases from V and 0 from J, leaving 17 bases between them. Germline CDR1 is SGHRS and CDR2 is YFSETQ. CDR3 length: 17 residues. CDR3 in DNA: TGCGCCAGCAGCGGTGGGACGGGCCTCATCTCTGGAAACACCATATATTTT. It codes for CASSGGTGLISGNTIYF.

This clonotype was seen repeatedly, ten times or more. The CDR3 coding sequence is TGTGCCAGCAGCGTCGGGGGACTGGGGTTGGACGAGCAGTACTTC. Protein: CASSVGGLGLDEQYF. The rearrangement uses TRBV9 and TRBJ2-7, with D possibly matching TRBD2 (6 bases). The V and J ends lost 2 bases and 5 bases respectively, with 17 bases between them. This CDR3 has 15 residues. Germline assignment: CDR1 SGDLS and CDR2 YYNGEE.

In this sample, this clonotype turned up many times. The chain uses TRBV6-1 and TRBJ1-5, with D perhaps matching TRBD1 (6 bases). Deletions cut 6 bases from V and 2 bases from J, with 17 bases between. This CDR3 comprises 16 residues. Germline CDR1 is MNHNS and CDR2 is SASEGT. The CDR3 here is CASSSGTPAGNQPQHF. Here the CDR3 DNA reads TGTGCCAGCAGCTCCGGGACACCGGCTGGCAATCAGCCCCAGCATTTT.

This clonotype was counted between two and nine times. V is TRBV28 and J is TRBJ2-7; TRBD1 agrees at 9 bases. V lost 3 bases and J lost 2; bases outside the gene matches: 17. Germline assignment: CDR1 MDHEN and CDR2 SYDVKM. This CDR3 spans 19 amino acids. The CDR3 loop reads CASSFNPAATGQGPYEQYF. The CDR3 nucleotides read TGTGCCAGCAGTTTTAATCCGGCAGCTACGGGACAGGGCCCCTACGAGCAGTACTTC.

This clonotype was observed a few times. The CDR3 is CASSGQGSIQYF. The CDR3 DNA follows: TGTGCCAGCAGTGGGCAGGGGTCCATTCAGTACTTC. The chain couples TRBV2 to TRBJ2-4, with a weak D call TRBD1 (6 bases). Germline-derived CDR1 and CDR2 are SNHLY and FYNNEI. Trimming shortened V by 4 bases and J by 9 bases, and 10 bases separated the two germline ends. This CDR3 comprises 12 residues.